The 22 T cell receptor beta chains listed next were all sequenced from one sample in a study of Ad26.COV2.S vaccination and SARS-CoV-2 variants. Using immunoSEQ multiplex PCR, the repertoire was profiled, and TCRdb retains in-frame clones only, with some absent. The profile shows around 500,000 clones, 70% to 90% of them singletons. Treatment reported: some 20 received Ad26.COV2.S at low or high dose, single or two shots; five or six received placebo; per-sample allocation not given. Sampling took place 63 days after the first vaccine or placebo injection. The source was peripheral blood, collected in a trial of Ad26.COV2.S vaccine versus placebo. Source of these receptors: a person between 18 and 65 years old who received the Ad26.COV2.S COVID-19 vaccine or a placebo.

A note on this clone: Other nucleotide sequences in the sample specify the same CDR3. The rearrangement links TRBV12-3 or TRBV12-4 to TRBJ2-5, with D hard to call. The CDR3 length is 11 residues. V gave up 3 bases and J gave up 5 bases, with 4 bases separating them. The CDR3 protein is CASSFSETQYF. Written as DNA, the CDR3 is TGTGCCAGCAGTTTCTCTGAGACCCAGTACTTC.

The genes are TRBV5-1 and TRBJ1-2; perhaps TRBD1 as D (5 bases). Germline-derived CDR1 and CDR2 are SGHRS and YFSETQ. The CDR3 loop spans 15 amino acids. Trimming left V 4 bases short and J 8 bases short, with 21 bases between. In DNA, the CDR3 is TGCGCCAGCAGCGGGGAACGACCGGGACCATACGGCTACACCTTC. Amino acid sequence: CASSGERPGPYGYTF.

The chain joins TRBV7-9 to TRBJ2-3; 7 bases are a match to TRBD2. The V gene end was trimmed by 5 bases and the J gene end by 2 bases; junction bases not matched to a gene: 7. Germline V gives CDR1 SEHNR, CDR2 FQNEAQ (reference sequence). The CDR3 runs to 15 residues. The CDR3 DNA sequence: TGTGCCAGCAGCCCCCCGGGGGGAAACACAGATACGCAGTATTTT. As protein: CASSPPGGNTDTQYF.

The V gene is TRBV9, the J gene TRBJ2-1; 12 bases align to TRBD2. Trimming took 4 bases from V and 5 from J; bases not matched to a gene: 4. The CDR3 contains 15 residues. Germline V CDR1 and CDR2: SGDLS, YYNGEE. The CDR3 here is CASSQPSGGDNEQFF. The CDR3 nucleotides are TGTGCCAGCAGCCAACCTAGCGGGGGGGACAATGAGCAGTTCTTC.

The table lists this clone with a count of one. The CDR3 reads CASSSPPGGAGPRNEKLFF. In DNA, the CDR3 is TGCGCCAGCAGCTCGCCCCCGGGGGGCGCAGGGCCCCGTAATGAAAAACTGTTTTTT. The chain links TRBV5-1 to TRBJ1-4; TRBD1 is a possible D gene (6 bases). Germline CDR1 is SGHRS and CDR2 is YFSETQ. V lost 3 bases and J 4 bases, leaving 25 bases between the germline ends. This CDR3 comprises 19 residues.

The chain employs TRBV6-2 or TRBV6-3 and TRBJ1-4; D gene uncertain. The CDR3 extends over 15 amino acids. Trimming took off 7 bases at V and 4 bases at J, with 16 bases between the two ends. Germline V gives CDR1 MNHEY, CDR2 SVGEGT. The CDR3 is CASTYSRVINEKLFF. The CDR3 DNA is TGTGCCAGCACCTACTCGCGGGTCATTAATGAAAAACTGTTTTTT.

The rearrangement joins TRBV11-2 to TRBJ2-1; 7 bases fit TRBD2. Germline V gene lookup returns CDR1 SGHAT and CDR2 FQNNGV. The CDR3 is made up of 14 amino acids. Trimming at V came to 4 bases and at J to 7 bases, leaving 7 bases not matched to a gene. The CDR3 nucleotides are TGTGCCAGCAGCTCATGGGAGGGAGAGAATGAGCAGTTCTTC. Amino acids: CASSSWEGENEQFF.

As for this clone: The DNA is left out, because the CDR3 cannot be placed on it with certainty; the CDR3 is given as TCRdb lists it. V gene TRBV12-2 combines with J gene TRBJ1-4; TRBD1 is taken as the D call from the table, unchecked against the DNA. TRBV12-2 is termed a pseudogene. Termini included, the CDR3 measures 19 amino acids. The CDR3 sequence is CASRTLGQVALGANEKLFF.

The chain uses TRBV27 and TRBJ2-5; 9 nucleotides line up with TRBD1. Germline trimming cut 2 bases from V and 5 bases from J; bases unmatched to any gene: 6. Germline CDR1 is MNHEY and CDR2 is SMNVEV (reference sequence). CDR3 length: 15 residues. CDR3 sequence: CASSLIGQGWETQYF. CDR3 coding DNA: TGTGCCAGCAGTTTAATCGGACAGGGGTGGGAGACCCAGTACTTC.

The gene calls are TRBV9 and TRBJ2-5; D is possibly TRBD2 (5 bases). Germline-derived CDR1 and CDR2 are SGDLS and YYNGEE. V was pared by 0 bases and J by 1 base, with 10 bases between. This CDR3 has 15 residues. The CDR3 nucleotides are TGTGCCAGCAGCGTAGAGGCAGCGGCCCAAGAGACCCAGTACTTC. As protein: CASSVEAAAQETQYF.

The CDR3 DNA reads as TGTGCCAGCAGCTTAGGACTTTATGGCTACACCTTC. It is translated as CASSLGLYGYTF. The chain links TRBV11-2 to TRBJ1-2; D remains ambiguous. Between the trimmed V and J ends, which lost 1 base and 5 bases, there was a span of 5 bases. Germline V CDR1 and CDR2: SGHAT, FQNNGV. The CDR3 runs to 12 residues.

The genes are TRBV11-2 and TRBJ1-6; 7 bases map to TRBD1. The CDR3 runs to 15 residues. Germline V gene lookup returns CDR1 SGHAT and CDR2 FQNNGV. V was clipped by 6 bases and J by 7 bases; unmatched bases: 9. CDR3 loop: CASRLPGQRNSPLHF. The CDR3 DNA sequence: TGTGCCAGCAGATTACCGGGACAGCGAAATTCACCCCTCCACTTT.

The chain carries TRBV7-8 and TRBJ2-3, with 7 bases aligning to TRBD2. Germline V gene data show CDR1 as SGHVS and CDR2 as FQNEAQ. Unmatched junction bases numbered 9, after V lost 5 bases and J lost 1 base. CDR3 length: 16 residues. CDR3 amino acids: CASSPRGVAGTDTQYF. DNA of the CDR3: TGTGCCAGCAGCCCCCGGGGGGTGGCAGGCACAGATACGCAGTATTTT.

The rearrangement uses TRBV19 and TRBJ2-3; the D is unclear. The germline V and J ends were trimmed by 4 bases and 1 base, with 9 bases remaining between them. The CDR3 runs 14 residues. Germline CDR1 reads LNHDA; CDR2 reads SQIVND (reference sequence). The CDR3 sequence: CASSRDSGTDTQYF. CDR3 nucleotides: TGTGCCAGTAGTAGGGATTCGGGCACAGATACGCAGTATTTT.

The chain carries TRBV18 and TRBJ2-1, with D unresolved. From germline, CDR1 is KGHSH and CDR2 LQKENI. The length of the CDR3 is 16 residues. The V gene lost 4 bases and the J gene lost 0 bases, with 13 bases spanning the gap. CDR3 nucleotide sequence: TGTGCCAGCTCACTCTCGACGGTTAGCTCCTACAATGAGCAGTTCTTC. Protein sequence: CASSLSTVSSYNEQFF.

The gene calls are TRBV10-2 and TRBJ2-3; 10 nucleotides align to TRBD2. The CDR3 has 15 amino acids. Trimming at V came to 2 bases and at J to 8 bases, leaving 7 bases not matched to a gene. Germline CDR1 is WSHSY and CDR2 is SAAADI. The DNA for the CDR3 is TGCGCCAGCAGTGAGATCCTAGCGGGGGTCCTTACGCAGTATTTT. Amino acids: CASSEILAGVLTQYF.

There are a few counts of this clone. V usage is TRBV7-9 and J usage is TRBJ2-5, with a possible D match to TRBD2 (5 bases). V gave up 6 bases and J gave up 0 bases, with 11 bases separating them. There are 14 residues in the CDR3. Germline V gene data show CDR1 as SEHNR and CDR2 as FQNEAQ (reference sequence). The CDR3 is CASRSTKYQETQYF. The CDR3 DNA is TGTGCCAGCAGGTCGACTAAGTACCAAGAGACCCAGTACTTC.

The chain carries TRBV6-2 or TRBV6-3 and TRBJ1-1; D remains unclear. The CDR3 is made up of 15 amino acids. V gave up 2 bases and J gave up 1 base, with 11 bases separating them. Per germline, CDR1 MNHEY and CDR2 SVGEGT. CDR3 DNA: TGTGCCAGCAGTTACAGGTTTGGTACGAACACTGAAGCTTTCTTT. The encoded protein is CASSYRFGTNTEAFF.

V gene TRBV10-3 combines with J gene TRBJ1-1, with TRBD1 matching 8 bases. CDR3 length: 15 amino acids. V was clipped by 6 bases and J by 4 bases; unmatched bases: 10. CDR1 ENHRY and CDR2 SYGVKD come from the germline V gene. This CDR3 is CAISLDRVKVTEAFF. Here the CDR3 DNA reads TGTGCCATCAGCCTGGACAGGGTGAAAGTCACTGAAGCTTTCTTT.

The genes are TRBV27 and TRBJ2-7; TRBD1 might be the D (5 bases). There are 11 residues in the CDR3. Between the trimmed V and J ends, which lost 5 bases and 13 bases, there was a span of 15 bases. Germline V gene sequence: CDR1 MNHEY, CDR2 SMNVEV (reference sequence). CDR3 residues: CASSDQGWTYF. DNA of the CDR3: TGTGCCAGCAGTGACCAGGGTTGGACCTACTTC.

CDR3 nucleotide sequence: TGCGCCAGCAGCCGATCAAACCCAGGCATTACTAATGAAAAACTGTTTTTT. It encodes CASSRSNPGITNEKLFF. The V gene is TRBV5-1, the J gene TRBJ1-4; D gene unclear. The CDR3 totals 17 residues. The germline V gene encodes CDR1 SGHRS and CDR2 YFSETQ. The V end lost 4 bases, the J end lost 2 bases, and 18 bases lay between the germline ends.

The genes are TRBV2 and TRBJ2-3, with 11 bases lining up with TRBD1. The V segment lost 2 bases and the J segment 14 bases; nucleotides outside the gene matches: 12. Germline loops: CDR1 SNHLY, CDR2 FYNNEI. The CDR3 consists of 15 residues. In DNA form, the CDR3 reads TGTGCCAGCAGTGAACCTCCGGGACAGGGGGGAGTACGGTATTTT. This encodes CASSEPPGQGGVRYF.